This T cell receptor (beta chain) was recovered during a study of blood T cell repertoires in COVID-19. Germline V CDR1 and CDR2: SGHAT, FQNNGV. The germline V and J ends were trimmed by 5 bases and 0 bases, with 10 bases remaining between them. This CDR3 has 14 amino acids. Repertoires were generated with immunoSEQ multiplex PCR, while TCRdb's copy carries only in-frame clones and drops some. In the table there are some 150,000 clones, approximately 88% of which are singletons. This chain connects TRBV11-2 to TRBJ1-1, with unresolved D. The sequence derives from a woman aged 30 to 39 with acute COVID-19. The sample taken for sequencing was PBMCs or T cells enriched from blood (not recorded which). The CDR3 nucleotides read TGTGCCAGCAGCGCGGCATCGATGAACACTGAAGCTTTCTTT. Translation: CASSAASMNTEAFF.